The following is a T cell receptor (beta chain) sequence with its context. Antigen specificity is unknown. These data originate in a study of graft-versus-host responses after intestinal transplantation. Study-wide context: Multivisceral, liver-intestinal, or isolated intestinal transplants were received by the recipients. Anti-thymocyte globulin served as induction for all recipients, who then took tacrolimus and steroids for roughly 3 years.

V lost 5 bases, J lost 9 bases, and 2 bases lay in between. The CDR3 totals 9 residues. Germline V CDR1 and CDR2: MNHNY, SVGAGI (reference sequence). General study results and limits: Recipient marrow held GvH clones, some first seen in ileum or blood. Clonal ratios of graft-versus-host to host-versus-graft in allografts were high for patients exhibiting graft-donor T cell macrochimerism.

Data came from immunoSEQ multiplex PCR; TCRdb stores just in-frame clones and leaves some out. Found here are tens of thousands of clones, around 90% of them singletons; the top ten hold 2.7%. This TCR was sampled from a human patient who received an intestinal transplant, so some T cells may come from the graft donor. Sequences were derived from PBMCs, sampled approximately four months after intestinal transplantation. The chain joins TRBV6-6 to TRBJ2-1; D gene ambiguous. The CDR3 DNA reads TGTGCCAGCAGTCCTGAGCAGTTCTTC. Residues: CASSPEQFF.